This T cell receptor (beta chain) was identified during a study of blood T cell repertoires in COVID-19 (dated by TCRdb to about 2020). The study in broad terms: The collaborator samples originated in the United States, Italy and Spain and spanned the acute and convalescent phases of COVID-19. The samples were drawn from two sources: the first 160 participants of the ongoing ImmuneRACE study, and approximately 1,300 subjects contributed by 6 global collaborators. Nearly every sample came with metadata listing a de-identified subject ID, COVID-19 status, age in years and sex. The repertoires were released in a freely available public database intended as a resource for research on the immune response to SARS-CoV-2. Where available, HLA class I and class II types were taken from metadata supplied by the sample provider and were not determined by assay-based typing. Subjects who had been exposed to COVID-19, were actively infected with it, or had recovered from it provided the deeply sampled blood TCRbeta repertoires that made up the dataset. The material from the prospective study consisted of cDNA or gDNA derived from T cells, B-cell-depleted T cells, or PBMCs.

Summary of the overall study and its limitations: Clinical and demographic metadata were provided uncurated, with the amount varying by source and participant.

The junction shows trimming of 1 base on V and 4 bases on J, plus 7 bases between the germline ends. The CDR3 runs 13 residues from the cysteine to the phenylalanine. The only DNA kept is the CDR3, 39 bases in frame from the first base. Based on the germline V gene (reference sequence), the CDR1 and CDR2 sequences are LGHDT and YNNKEL. Participants in the prospective study were enrolled through a virtual design, were aged roughly 18 to 100 years, and lived in fewer than 30 United States geographic areas. To assign participants to cohorts, the prospective study relied on clinical history that participants themselves reported in a screening survey and a study questionnaire. In the prospective study, mobile phlebotomists collected whole blood, serum and a nasopharyngeal or oropharyngeal swab from each participant. Participants in the prospective study had the option to provide additional blood draws and questionnaires over a roughly two-month period. Before DNA extraction, blood samples from the prospective study were shipped at room temperature or frozen.

To note about this clone: The antigen this receptor binds is unknown. The sample holds no much larger clone one base away, and base qualities are not on file.

TCRbeta CDR3 regions were amplified from genomic DNA by means of the immunoSEQ Assay, a bias-controlled multiplex PCR. Concerning the study's data processing: Nucleated cell counts per sample were estimated from amplification of reference gene primers within the assay. To quantify the absolute abundance of each unique TCRbeta CDR3 rearrangement, sequence reads were collapsed and filtered. For each sample, productive Simpson clonality was calculated by taking the square root of Simpson's diversity index across productive rearrangements. Held by TCRdb, this immuneACCESS table contains in-frame sequences only and omits some clones. Under half of the omission traces to an unresolved V gene where checked; the cause of the rest is unknown. V and J calls and clone size are given by that table; D and trimming were obtained from the DNA. The sample profile shows roughly 250,000 clones; about 87% of them were found once. The ten largest clones take up 2% to 3% of the sample.

This chain joins TRBV3-1 (or the pseudogene TRBV3-2) to TRBJ1-1, with an unclear D gene assignment. The TCR sequence derives from a woman aged 25 to 39 with acute COVID-19. The sequenced material came from PBMCs or T cells enriched from blood (not recorded which). The nucleotides read TGTGCCAGCAGCCAAGTCCAGATCACTGAAGCTTTCTTT. Protein translation: CASSQVQITEAFF.